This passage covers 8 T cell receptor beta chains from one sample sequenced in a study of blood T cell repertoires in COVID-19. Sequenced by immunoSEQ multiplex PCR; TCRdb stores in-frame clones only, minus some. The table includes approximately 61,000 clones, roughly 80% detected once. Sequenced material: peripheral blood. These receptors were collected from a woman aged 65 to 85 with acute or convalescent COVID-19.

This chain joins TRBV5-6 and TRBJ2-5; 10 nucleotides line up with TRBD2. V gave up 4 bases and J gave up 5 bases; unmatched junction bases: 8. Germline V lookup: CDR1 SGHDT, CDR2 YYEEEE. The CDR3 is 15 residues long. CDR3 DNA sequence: TGTGCCAGCAGCGTGGAGCGGGGGGGCCTTGAGACCCAGTACTTC. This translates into CASSVERGGLETQYF.

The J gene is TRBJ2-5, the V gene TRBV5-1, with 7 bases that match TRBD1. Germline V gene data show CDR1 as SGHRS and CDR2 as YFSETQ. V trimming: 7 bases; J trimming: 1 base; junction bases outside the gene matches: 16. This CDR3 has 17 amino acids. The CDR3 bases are TGCGCCAGCCGCCAAGGGGGCGCTTGGGAACTCCAAGAGACCCAGTACTTC. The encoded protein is CASRQGGAWELQETQYF. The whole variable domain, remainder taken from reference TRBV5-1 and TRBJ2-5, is KAGVTQTPRYLIKTRGQQVTLSCSPISGHRSVSWYQQTPGQGLQFLFEYFSETQRNKGNFPGRFSGRQFSNSRSEMNVSTLELGDSALYLCASRQGGAWELQETQYFGPGTRLLVL.

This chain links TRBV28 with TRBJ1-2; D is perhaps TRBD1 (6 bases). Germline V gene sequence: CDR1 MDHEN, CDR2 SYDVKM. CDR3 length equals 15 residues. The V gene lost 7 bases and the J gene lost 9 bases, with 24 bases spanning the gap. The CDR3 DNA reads TGTGCCAGCACCCGAGGTGCGACAGGCGCTATGAGCTACACCTTC. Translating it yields CASTRGATGAMSYTF.

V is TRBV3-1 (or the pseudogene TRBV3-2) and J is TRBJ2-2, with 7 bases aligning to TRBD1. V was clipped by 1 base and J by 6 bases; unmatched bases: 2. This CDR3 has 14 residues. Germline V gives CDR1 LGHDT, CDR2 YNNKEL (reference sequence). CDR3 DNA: TGTGCCAGCAGCCAAGTCCAGGGGGCCGGGGAGCTGTTTTTT. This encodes CASSQVQGAGELFF.

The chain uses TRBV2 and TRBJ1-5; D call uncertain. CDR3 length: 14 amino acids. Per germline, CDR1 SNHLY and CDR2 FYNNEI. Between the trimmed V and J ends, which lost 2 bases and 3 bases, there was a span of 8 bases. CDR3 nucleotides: TGTGCCAGCAGTGAACGGTTATCCAATCAGCCCCAGCATTTT. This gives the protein CASSERLSNQPQHF. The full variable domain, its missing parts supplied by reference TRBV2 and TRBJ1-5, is EPEVTQTPSHQVTQMGQEVILRCVPISNHLYFYWYRQILGQKVEFLVSFYNNEISEKSEIFDDQFSVERPDGSNFTLKIRSTKLEDSAMYFCASSERLSNQPQHFGDGTRLSIL.

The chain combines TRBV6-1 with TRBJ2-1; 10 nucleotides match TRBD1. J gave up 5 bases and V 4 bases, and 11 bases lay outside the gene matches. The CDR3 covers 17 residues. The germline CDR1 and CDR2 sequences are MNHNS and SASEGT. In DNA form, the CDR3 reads TGTGCCAGCAGTGGGGTTACCGGGACAGGGGCGGACAATGAGCAGTTCTTC. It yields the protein CASSGVTGTGADNEQFF.

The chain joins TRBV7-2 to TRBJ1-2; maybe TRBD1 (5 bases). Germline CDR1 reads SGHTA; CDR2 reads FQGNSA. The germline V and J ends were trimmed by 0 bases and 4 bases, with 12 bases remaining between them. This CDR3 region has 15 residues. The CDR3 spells CASSLALQAFYGYTF. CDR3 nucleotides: TGTGCCAGCAGCTTAGCGCTACAGGCCTTCTATGGCTACACCTTC.

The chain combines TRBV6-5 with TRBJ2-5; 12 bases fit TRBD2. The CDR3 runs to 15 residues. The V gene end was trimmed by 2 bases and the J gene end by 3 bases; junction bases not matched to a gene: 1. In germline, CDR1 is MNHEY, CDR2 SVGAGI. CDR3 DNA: TGTGCCAGCAGTTACAGGACTAGCGGGGAAGAGACCCAGTACTTC. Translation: CASSYRTSGEETQYF.